This T cell receptor (beta chain) stems from a study of cytotoxic CD8 clonotypes in ibrutinib-treated CLL. Broader study findings: Clonality correlated strongly with circulating CD8+ T cells and exceeded age-matched healthy donors at baseline. The clonality rise at ibrutinib response reflected private clonotype expansion.

V lost 3 bases to trimming and J lost 5 bases, with 11 bases between them. The V gene's germline CDR1 is MNHEY and CDR2 SMNVEV (reference sequence). This CDR3 comprises 13 residues. With cryopreserved PBMCs as the source, around 2 micrograms of genomic DNA went to TCR beta libraries. A word on this clone: Antigen specificity is unknown.

The repertoire was sequenced with immunoSEQ multiplex PCR; TCRdb's copy has only in-frame clones and lacks some. Here the sample spans about 130,000 clones, roughly 85% being singletons. The genes are TRBV27 and TRBJ2-7, with D unresolved. This TCR was sampled from a human donor with chronic lymphocytic leukemia. The sample was PBMCs, taken after 24 months of ibrutinib treatment. CDR3 DNA sequence: TGTGCCAGCAGTTTTGGGCTAGTCCACGAGCAGTACTTC. Translating it yields CASSFGLVHEQYF.